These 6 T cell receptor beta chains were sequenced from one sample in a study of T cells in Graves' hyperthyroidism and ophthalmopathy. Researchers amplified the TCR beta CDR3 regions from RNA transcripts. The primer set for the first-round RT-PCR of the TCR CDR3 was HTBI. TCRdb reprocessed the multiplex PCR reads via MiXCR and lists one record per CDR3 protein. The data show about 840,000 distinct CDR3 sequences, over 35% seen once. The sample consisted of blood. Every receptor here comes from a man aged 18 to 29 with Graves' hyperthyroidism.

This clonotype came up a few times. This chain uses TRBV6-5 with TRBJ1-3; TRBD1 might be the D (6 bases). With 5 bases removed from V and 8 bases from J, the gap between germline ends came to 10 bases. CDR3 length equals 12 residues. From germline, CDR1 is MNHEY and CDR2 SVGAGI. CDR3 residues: CASSGRGYTIYF. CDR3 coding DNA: TGTGCCAGCAGTGGCAGGGGATACACCATATATTTT.

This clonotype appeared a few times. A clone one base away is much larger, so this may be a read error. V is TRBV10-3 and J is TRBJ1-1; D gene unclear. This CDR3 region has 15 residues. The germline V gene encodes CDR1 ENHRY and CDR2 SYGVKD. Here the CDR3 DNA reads TGTGCCATCGGTGAGCCAGCGGTTAGCGGCACTGAAGCTTTCTTT. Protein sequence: CAIGEPAVSGTEAFF.

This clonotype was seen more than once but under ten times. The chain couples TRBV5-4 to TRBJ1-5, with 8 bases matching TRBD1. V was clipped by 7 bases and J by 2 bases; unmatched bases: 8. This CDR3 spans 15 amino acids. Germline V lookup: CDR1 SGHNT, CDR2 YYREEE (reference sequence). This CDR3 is CASDLSTGGNQPQHF. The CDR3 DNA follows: TGTGCCAGCGACTTATCGACAGGGGGCAATCAGCCCCAGCATTTT.

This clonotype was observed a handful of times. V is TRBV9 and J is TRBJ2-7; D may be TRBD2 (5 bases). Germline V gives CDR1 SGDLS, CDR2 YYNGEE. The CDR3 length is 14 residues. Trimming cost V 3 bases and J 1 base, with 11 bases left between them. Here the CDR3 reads CASSGEAASYEQYF. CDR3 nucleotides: TGTGCCAGCAGCGGGGAAGCGGCTTCCTACGAGCAGTACTTC.

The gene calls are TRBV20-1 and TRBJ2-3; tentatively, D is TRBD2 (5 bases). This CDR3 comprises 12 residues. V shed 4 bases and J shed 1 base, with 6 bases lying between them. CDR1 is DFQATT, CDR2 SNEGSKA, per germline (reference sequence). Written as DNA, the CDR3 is TGCAGTGCTATACTAGGCACAGATACGCAGTATTTT. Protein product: CSAILGTDTQYF.

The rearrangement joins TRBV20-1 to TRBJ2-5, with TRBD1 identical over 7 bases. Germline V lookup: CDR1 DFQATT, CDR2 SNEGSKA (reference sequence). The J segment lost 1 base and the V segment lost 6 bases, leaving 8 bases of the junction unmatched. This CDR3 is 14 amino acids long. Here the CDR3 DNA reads TGCAGTGCCTCGGGACAGACTACCCAAGAGACCCAGTACTTC. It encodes CSASGQTTQETQYF.